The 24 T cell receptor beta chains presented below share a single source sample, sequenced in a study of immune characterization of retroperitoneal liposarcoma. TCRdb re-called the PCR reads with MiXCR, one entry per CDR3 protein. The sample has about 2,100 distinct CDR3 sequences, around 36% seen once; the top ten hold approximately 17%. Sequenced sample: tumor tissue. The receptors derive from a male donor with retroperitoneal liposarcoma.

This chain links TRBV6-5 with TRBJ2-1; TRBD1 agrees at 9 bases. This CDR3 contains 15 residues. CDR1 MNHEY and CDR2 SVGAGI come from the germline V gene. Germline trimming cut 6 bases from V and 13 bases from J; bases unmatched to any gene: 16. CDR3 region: CASSPQGARQETQFF. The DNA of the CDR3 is TGTGCCAGCAGCCCACAGGGGGCGCGCCAAGAGACCCAGTTCTTC.

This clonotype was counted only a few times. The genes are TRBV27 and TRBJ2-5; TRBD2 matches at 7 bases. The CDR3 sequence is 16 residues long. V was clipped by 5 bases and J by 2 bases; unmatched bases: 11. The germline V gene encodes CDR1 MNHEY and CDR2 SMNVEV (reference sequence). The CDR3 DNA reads TGTGCCAGCAGTCTCGGATATCGGGAGGCTCAAGAGACCCAGTACTTC. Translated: CASSLGYREAQETQYF.

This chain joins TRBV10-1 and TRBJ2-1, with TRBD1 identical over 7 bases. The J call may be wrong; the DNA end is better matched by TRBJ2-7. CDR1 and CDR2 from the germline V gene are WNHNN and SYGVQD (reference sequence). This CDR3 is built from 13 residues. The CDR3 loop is CASSDGGQDEQYF. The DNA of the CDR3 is TGCGCCAGCAGTGACGGTGGACAGGACGAGCAGTACTTC.

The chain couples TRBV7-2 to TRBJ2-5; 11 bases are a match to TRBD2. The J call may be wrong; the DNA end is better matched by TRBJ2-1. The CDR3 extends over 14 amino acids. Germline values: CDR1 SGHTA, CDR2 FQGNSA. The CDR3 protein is CASSLTSGSAEQFF. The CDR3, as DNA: TGTGCCAGCAGCTTAACTAGCGGGAGTGCCGAGCAGTTCTTC.

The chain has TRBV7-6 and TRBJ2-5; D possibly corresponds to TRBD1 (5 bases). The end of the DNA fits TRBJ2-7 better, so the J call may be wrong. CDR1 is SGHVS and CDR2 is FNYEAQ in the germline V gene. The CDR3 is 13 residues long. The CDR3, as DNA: TGTGCCAGCAGCCCGGACATTTCCTACGAGCAGTACTTC. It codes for CASSPDISYEQYF.

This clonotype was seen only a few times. The chain's CDR3 is CASSYSSGGAHEQYF. The CDR3 DNA reads TGTGCCAGCAGTTACTCCAGCGGGGGGGCCCATGAGCAGTATTTT. The rearrangement uses TRBV6-6 and TRBJ2-5, with 10 bases identical to TRBD2. The J call may be mistaken, given a closer DNA end match to TRBJ2-3. The CDR3 length is 15 residues. CDR1 MNHNY and CDR2 SVGAGI come from the germline V gene (reference sequence).

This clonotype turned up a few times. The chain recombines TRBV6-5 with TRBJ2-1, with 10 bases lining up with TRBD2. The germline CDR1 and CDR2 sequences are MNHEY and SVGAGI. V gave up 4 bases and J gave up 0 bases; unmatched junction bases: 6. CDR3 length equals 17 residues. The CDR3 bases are TGTGCCAGCAGTTTTGGGACTAGCGTGAGCTCCTACAATGAGCAGTTCTTC. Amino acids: CASSFGTSVSSYNEQFF.

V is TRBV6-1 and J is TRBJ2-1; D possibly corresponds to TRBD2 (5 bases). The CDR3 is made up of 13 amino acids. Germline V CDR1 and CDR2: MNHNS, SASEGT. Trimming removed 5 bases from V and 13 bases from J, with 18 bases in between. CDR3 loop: CASSLRAVETQFF. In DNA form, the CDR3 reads TGTGCCAGCAGTTTGAGGGCGGTGGAGACCCAGTTCTTC.

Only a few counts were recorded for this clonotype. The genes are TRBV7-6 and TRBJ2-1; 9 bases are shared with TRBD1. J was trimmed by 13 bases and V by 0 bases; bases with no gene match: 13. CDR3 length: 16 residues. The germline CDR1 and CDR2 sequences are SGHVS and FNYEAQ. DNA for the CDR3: TGTGCCAGCAGCTTAGCCGGGACAGGGCGCCAAGAGACCCAGTTCTTC. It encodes CASSLAGTGRQETQFF.

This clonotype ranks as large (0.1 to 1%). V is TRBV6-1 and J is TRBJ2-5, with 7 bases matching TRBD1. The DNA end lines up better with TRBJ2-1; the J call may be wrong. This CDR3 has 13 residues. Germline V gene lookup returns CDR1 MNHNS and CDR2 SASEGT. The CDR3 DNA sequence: TGTGCCAGCGTCTGGACAGGACGAGAGACCCAGTTCTTC. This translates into CASVWTGRETQFF.

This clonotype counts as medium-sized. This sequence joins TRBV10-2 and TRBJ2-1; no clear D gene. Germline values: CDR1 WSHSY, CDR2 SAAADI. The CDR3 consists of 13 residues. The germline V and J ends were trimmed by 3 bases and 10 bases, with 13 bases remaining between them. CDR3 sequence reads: CASSETPPPEQFF. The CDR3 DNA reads TGCGCCAGCAGTGAAACACCTCCCCCCGAGCAGTTCTTC.

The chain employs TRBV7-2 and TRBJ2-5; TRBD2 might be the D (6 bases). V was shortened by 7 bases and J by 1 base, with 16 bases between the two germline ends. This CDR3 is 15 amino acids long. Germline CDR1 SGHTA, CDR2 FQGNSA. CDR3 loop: CASTTSRDSQETQYF. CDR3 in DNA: TGTGCCAGCACCACTTCGCGGGACTCCCAAGAGACCCAGTACTTC.

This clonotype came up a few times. The CDR3 DNA reads TGTGCCAGCAGCCCTACTAGTTACGAGCAGTTCTTC. Translated: CASSPTSYEQFF. V and J are TRBV7-2 and TRBJ2-1; a possible D gene is TRBD2 (5 bases). Germline CDR1 is SGHTA and CDR2 is FQGNSA. Deletions cut 5 bases from V and 10 bases from J, with 12 bases between. CDR3 length equals 12 residues. The full variable domain, in which reference TRBV7-2 and TRBJ2-1 provide the parts outside the CDR3, is GAGVSQSPSNKVTEKGKDVELRCDPISGHTALYWYRQSLGQGLEFLIYFQGNSAPDKSGLPSDRFSAERTGGSVSTLTIQRTQQEDSAVYLCASSPTSYEQFFGPGTRLTVL.

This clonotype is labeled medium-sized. In DNA form, the CDR3 reads TGTGCCAGCAGTGACATGGATCCCGAGCAGTACTTC. Its translation: CASSDMDPEQYF. The V and J genes are TRBV6-1 and TRBJ2-5; D uncertain. Matching the DNA end better, TRBJ2-7 makes the J call doubtful. CDR1 MNHNS and CDR2 SASEGT come from the germline V gene. There are 12 residues in the CDR3.

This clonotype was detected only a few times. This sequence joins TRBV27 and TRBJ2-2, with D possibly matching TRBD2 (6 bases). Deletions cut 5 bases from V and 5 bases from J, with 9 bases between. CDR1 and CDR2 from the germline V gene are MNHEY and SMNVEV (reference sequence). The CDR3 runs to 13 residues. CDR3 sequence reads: CASSQTSTGELFF. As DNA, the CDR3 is TGTGCCAGCAGTCAGACTAGTACCGGGGAGCTGTTTTTT.

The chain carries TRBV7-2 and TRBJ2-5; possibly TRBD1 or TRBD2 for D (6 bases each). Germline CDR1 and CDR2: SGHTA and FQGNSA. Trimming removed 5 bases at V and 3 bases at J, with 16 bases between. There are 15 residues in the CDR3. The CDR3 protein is CASSRRGRIEETQYF. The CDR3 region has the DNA TGTGCCAGCAGCCGTAGGGGGAGGATCGAAGAGACCCAGTACTTC.

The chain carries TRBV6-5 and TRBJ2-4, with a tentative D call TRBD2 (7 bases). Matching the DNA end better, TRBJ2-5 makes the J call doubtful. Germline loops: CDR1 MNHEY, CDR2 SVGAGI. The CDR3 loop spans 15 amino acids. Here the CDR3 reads CASRRLRGGLETQYF. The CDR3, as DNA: TGTGCCAGCAGGCGCCTAAGGGGGGGGTTGGAGACCCAGTACTTC.

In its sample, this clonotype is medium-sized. The CDR3 loop reads CASSLGTSGSGEQFF. CDR3 in DNA: TGTGCCAGCAGTCTAGGGACTAGCGGGAGCGGTGAGCAGTTCTTC. The gene calls are TRBV12-3 or TRBV12-4 and TRBJ2-1; TRBD2 agrees at 14 bases. The CDR3 extends over 15 amino acids. Trimming at V came to 5 bases and at J to 9 bases, leaving 6 bases not matched to a gene.

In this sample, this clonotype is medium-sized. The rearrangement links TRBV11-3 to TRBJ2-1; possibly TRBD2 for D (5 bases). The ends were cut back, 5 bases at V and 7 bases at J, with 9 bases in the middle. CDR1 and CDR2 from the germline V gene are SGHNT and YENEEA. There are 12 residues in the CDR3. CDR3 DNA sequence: TGTGCCAGCAGCATTACTAGGAATGAGCAGTTCTTC. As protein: CASSITRNEQFF. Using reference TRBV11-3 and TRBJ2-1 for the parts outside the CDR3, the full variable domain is EAGVVQSPRYKIIEKKQPVAFWCNPISGHNTLYWYLQNLGQGPELLIRYENEEAVDDSQLPKDRFSAERLKGVDSTLKIQPAELGDSAVYLCASSITRNEQFFGPGTRLTVL.

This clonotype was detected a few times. The DNA for the CDR3 is TGTGCCAGCAGTGAAGGTGACAGGAGCACAGATACGCAGTATTTT. It yields the protein CASSEGDRSTDTQYF. The chain carries TRBV6-1 and TRBJ2-3; a weak D match, TRBD1 (6 bases). The germline V and J ends were trimmed by 1 base and 0 bases, with 8 bases remaining between them. Germline V gene sequence: CDR1 MNHNS, CDR2 SASEGT. This CDR3 is built from 15 residues.

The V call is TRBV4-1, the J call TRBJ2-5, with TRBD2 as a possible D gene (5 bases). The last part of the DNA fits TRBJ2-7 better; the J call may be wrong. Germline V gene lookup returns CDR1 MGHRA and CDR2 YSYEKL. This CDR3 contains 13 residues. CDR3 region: CASSSRGPYEQYF. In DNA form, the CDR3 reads TGCGCCAGCAGCTCAAGAGGGCCCTACGAGCAGTACTTC.

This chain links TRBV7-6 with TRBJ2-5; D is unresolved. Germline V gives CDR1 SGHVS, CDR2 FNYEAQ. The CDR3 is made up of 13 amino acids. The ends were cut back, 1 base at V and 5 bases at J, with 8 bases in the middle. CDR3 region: CASSLGVEETQYF. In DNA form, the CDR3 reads TGTGCCAGCAGCTTAGGAGTGGAGGAGACCCAGTACTTC.

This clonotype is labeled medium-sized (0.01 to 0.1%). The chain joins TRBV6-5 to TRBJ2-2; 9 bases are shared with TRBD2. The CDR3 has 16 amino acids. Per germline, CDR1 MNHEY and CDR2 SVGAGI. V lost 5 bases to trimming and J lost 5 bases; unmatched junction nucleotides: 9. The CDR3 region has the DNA TGTGCCAGCAGTATACGCGGGAGGGCCGGAACCGGGGAGCTGTTTTTT. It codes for CASSIRGRAGTGELFF.

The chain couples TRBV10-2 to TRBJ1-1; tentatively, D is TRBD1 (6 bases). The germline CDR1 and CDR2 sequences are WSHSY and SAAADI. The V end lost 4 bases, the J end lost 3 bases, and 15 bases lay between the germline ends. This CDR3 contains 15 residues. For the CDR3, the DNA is TGCGCCAGCAGTGCTGAGGGGGGGTGGGACACTGAAGCTTTCTTT. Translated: CASSAEGGWDTEAFF.